This TCR beta chain was captured by sequencing in a study of cytomegalovirus exposure and HLA in healthy donors. Study details: There were approximately 80 million unique TCRs (from HLA-typed donors) in an early data release.

Primers included in the PCR were 60 Vbeta and 13 Jbeta primers. The repertoire was sequenced with immunoSEQ multiplex PCR; TCRdb's copy has only in-frame clones and lacks some. The repertoire has about 160,000 clones, about 82% of them found once; the top ten carry approximately 7%. The CDR3 length is 17 residues. The germline V gene encodes CDR1 MRHNA and CDR2 SNTAGT. V dropped 6 bases and J dropped 3; count of bases not matched to a gene: 16. The receptor was derived from a woman under 40 in good health and CMV-seropositive. The rearrangement links TRBV6-4 to TRBJ1-1, with 7 bases lining up with TRBD1. Sequenced: PBMCs. CDR3 sequence: CASRKQGSRDRDTEAFF. The CDR3 DNA reads as TGTGCCAGCAGGAAACAGGGGTCGCGTGATAGGGACACTGAAGCTTTCTTT.